The present T cell receptor beta chain was sequenced within a study of T cells in Graves' hyperthyroidism and ophthalmopathy. Whole-study findings and limits: In blood, most of the thyroid clonotypes expanded above 0.001 were also present.

Amplified regions were TCR beta CDR3 sequences from RNA transcripts. The HTBI primer set served for first-round RT-PCR of the TCR CDR3. TCRdb recomputed calls from the multiplex PCR reads with MiXCR, one row per CDR3 protein. Of a few hundred thousand distinct CDR3 sequences listed, about a sixth were seen once; the top ten hold almost 8%. This clonotype occurred many times. Its antigen remains unidentified. Among the patients, aged 18 to 65, hyperthyroidism was newly diagnosed and had lasted under 2 months. Sequenced sample: blood. This TCR was recovered from a young woman with Graves' hyperthyroidism.

As DNA, the CDR3 is TGTGCCAGCTCACCCCCACTAGGGACTAGCTACAATGAGCAGTTCTTC. The encoded protein is CASSPPLGTSYNEQFF. This sequence joins TRBV18 and TRBJ2-1; 8 bases are a match to TRBD2. V dropped 3 bases and J dropped 3; count of bases not matched to a gene: 7. The germline V gene encodes CDR1 KGHSH and CDR2 LQKENI. This CDR3 has 16 residues.